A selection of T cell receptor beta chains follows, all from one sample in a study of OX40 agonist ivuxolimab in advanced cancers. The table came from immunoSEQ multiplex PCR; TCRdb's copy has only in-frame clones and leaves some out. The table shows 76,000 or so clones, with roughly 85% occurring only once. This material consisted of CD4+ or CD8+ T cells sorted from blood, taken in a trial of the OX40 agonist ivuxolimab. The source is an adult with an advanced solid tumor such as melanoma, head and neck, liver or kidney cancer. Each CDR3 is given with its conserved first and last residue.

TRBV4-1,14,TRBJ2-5,CASSQGQGVETQYF
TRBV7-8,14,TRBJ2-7,CASSRPGGSYEQYF
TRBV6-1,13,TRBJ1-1,CASSELRAAEAFF
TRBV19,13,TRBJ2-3,CASSIRQGDTQYF
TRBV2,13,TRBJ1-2,CASAGTGEYGYTF
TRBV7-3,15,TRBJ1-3,CASSLTGNPGNTIYF
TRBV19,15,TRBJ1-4,CASSIRTGDREKLFF
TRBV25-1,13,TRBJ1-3,CASRLTGGNTIYF
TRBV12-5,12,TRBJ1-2,CASGGRNYGYTF
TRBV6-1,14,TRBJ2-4,CASSEGTAGNIQYF
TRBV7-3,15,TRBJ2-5,CASSPRGGSGETQYF
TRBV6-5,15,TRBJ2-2,CASSRLAGDTGELFF
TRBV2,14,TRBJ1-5,CASRGGTGGQPQHF
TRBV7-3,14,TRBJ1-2,CASSSSTGDLGYTF
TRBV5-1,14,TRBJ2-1,CASSHGQSINEQFF
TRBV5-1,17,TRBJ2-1,CASSLELVSSLYNEQFF
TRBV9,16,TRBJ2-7,CASSPSGRQGYGEQYF
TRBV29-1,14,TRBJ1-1,CSATLGQEGTEAFF
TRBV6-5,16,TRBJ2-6,CASSYISVRVANVLTF
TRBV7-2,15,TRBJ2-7,CASSSAPGQGFEQYF
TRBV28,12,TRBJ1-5,CASSLVSQPQHF
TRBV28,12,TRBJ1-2,CASSLPGYGYTF
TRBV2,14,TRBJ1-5,CASKGQGGSGAQHF